The clone carrying this T cell receptor beta chain showed up just a few times. This entry belongs to a study of identical twins. The CDR3 extends over 12 amino acids. Germline CDR1 is KGHDR and CDR2 is SFDVKD. The germline V and J ends were trimmed by 5 bases and 6 bases, with 8 bases remaining between them. Donors were all healthy Caucasians. A universal primer binding site was introduced by template switching. The final cDNA contained unique molecular identifiers. TCRdb reprocessed the 5' RACE reads with MiXCR, giving one entry per CDR3 protein. Of around 490,000 distinct CDR3 sequences listed, approximately 20% are singletons. This same sample was also taken into another study, of yellow fever vaccine responses in identical twins.

The sequence was obtained from a woman aged 18-29 years in good health. The rearrangement joins TRBV24-1 to TRBJ2-3, with D hard to call. Sequencing input: CD4+ T cells sorted from blood. The DNA for the CDR3 is TGTGCCACCAGTGCCTCGGTGGATACGCAGTATTTT. This sequence encodes CATSASVDTQYF.